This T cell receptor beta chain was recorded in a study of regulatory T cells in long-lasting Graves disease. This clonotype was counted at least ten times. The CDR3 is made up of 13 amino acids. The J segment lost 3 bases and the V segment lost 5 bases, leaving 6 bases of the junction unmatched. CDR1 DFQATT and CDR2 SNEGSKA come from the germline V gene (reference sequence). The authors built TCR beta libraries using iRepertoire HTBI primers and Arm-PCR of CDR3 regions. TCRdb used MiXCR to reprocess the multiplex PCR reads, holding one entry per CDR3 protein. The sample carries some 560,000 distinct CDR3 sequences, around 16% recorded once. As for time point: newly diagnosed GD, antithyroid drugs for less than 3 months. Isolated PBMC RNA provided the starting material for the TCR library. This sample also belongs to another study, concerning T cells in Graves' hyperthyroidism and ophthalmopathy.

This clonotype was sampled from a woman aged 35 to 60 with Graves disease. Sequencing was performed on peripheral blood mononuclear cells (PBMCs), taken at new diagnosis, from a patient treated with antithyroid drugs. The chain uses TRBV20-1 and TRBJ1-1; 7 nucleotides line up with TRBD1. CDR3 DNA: TGCAGTGCTCCCGGACAGGCAGACACTGAAGCTTTCTTT. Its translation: CSAPGQADTEAFF.